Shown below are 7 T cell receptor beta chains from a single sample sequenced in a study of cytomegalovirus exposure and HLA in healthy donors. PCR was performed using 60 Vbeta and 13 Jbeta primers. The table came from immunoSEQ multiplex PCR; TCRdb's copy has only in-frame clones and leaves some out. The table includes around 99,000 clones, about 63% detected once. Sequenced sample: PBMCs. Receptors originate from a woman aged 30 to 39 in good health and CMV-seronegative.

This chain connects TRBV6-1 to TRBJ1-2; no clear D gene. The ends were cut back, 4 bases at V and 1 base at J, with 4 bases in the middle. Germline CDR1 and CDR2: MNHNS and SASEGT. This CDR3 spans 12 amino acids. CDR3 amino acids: CASSARNYGYTF. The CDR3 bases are TGTGCCAGCAGTGCTCGTAACTATGGCTACACCTTC.

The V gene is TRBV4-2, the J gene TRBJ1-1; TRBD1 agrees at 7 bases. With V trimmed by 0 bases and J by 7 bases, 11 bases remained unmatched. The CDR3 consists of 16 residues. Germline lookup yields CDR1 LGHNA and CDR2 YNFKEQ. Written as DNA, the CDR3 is TGTGCCAGCAGCCAAGAGGGGACAGCCGGTGGCGTTGAAGCTTTCTTT. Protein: CASSQEGTAGGVEAFF.

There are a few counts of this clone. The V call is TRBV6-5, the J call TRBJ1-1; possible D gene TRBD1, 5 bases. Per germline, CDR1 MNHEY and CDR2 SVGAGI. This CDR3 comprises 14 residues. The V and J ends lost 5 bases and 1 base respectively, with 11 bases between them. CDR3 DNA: TGTGCCAGCAGTCTAACAGGCCAGAACACTGAAGCTTTCTTT. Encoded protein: CASSLTGQNTEAFF.

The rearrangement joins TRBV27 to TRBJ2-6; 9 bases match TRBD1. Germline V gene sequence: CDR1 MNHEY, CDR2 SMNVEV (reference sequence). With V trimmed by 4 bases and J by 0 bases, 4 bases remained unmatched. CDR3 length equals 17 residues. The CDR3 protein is CASSSRTGASGANVLTF. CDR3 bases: TGTGCCAGCAGTTCAAGGACAGGGGCCTCTGGGGCCAACGTCCTGACTTTC.

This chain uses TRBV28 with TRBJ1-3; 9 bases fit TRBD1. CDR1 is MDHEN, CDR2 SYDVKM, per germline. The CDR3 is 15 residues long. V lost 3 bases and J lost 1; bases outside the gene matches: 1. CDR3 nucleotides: TGTGCCAGCAGTTTGACAGGGGGGTCTGGAAACACCATATATTTT. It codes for CASSLTGGSGNTIYF.

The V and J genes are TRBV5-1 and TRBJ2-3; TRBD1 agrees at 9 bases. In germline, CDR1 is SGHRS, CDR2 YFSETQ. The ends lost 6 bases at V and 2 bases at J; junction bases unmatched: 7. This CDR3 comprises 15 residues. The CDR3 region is CASTQQGAITDTQYF. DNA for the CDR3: TGCGCCAGCACCCAACAGGGGGCTATCACAGATACGCAGTATTTT.

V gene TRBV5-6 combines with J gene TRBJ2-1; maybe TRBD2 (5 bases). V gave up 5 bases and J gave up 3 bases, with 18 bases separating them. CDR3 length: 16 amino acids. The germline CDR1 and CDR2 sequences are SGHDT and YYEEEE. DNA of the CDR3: TGTGCCAGCAGTTCGACTATTACGAGCGGCTACAATGAGCAGTTCTTC. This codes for CASSSTITSGYNEQFF.